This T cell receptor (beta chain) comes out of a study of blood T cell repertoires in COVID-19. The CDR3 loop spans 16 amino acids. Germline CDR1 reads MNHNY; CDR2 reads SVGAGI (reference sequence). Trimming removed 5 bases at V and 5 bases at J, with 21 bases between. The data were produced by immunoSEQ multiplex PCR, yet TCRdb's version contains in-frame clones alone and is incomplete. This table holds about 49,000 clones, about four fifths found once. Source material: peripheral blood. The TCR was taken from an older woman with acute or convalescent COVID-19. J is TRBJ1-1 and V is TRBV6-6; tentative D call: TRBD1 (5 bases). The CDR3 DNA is TGTGCCAGCAGTGCCCCCAAACAGGTGGCCGGGACTGAAGCTTTCTTT. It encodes CASSAPKQVAGTEAFF.